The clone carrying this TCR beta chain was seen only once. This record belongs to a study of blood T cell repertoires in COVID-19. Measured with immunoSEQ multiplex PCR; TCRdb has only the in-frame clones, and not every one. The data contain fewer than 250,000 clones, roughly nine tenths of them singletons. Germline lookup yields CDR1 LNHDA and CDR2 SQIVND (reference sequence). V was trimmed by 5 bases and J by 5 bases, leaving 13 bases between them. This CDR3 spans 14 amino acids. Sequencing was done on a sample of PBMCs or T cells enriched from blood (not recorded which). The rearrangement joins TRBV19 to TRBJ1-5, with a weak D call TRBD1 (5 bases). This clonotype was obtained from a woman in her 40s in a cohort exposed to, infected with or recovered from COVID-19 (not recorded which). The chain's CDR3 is CASSEQVLDQPQHF. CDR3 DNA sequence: TGTGCCAGTAGTGAACAGGTTCTGGATCAGCCCCAGCATTTT. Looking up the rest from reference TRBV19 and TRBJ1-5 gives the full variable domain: DGGITQSPKYLFRKEGQNVTLSCEQNLNHDAMYWYRQDPGQGLRLIYYSQIVNDFQKGDIAEGYSVSREKKESFPLTVTSAQKNPTAFYLCASSEQVLDQPQHFGDGTRLSIL.